The clone carrying this T cell receptor beta chain has more than one count but fewer than ten. The record originates from a study of blood T cell repertoires in COVID-19. TCRdb's copy holds only in-frame clones and misses some; the assay was immunoSEQ multiplex PCR. This repertoire shows 200,000 to 250,000 clones, approximately 88% found once; its top ten account for about 4%. Deletions cut 9 bases from V and 4 bases from J, with 11 bases between. Germline CDR1 and CDR2: KGHDR and SFDVKD. The CDR3 covers 12 residues. Cohort placement rested on clinical history that participants reported themselves. The chain uses TRBV24-1 and TRBJ1-2, with D perhaps matching TRBD1 (6 bases). Sample: PBMCs or T cells enriched from blood (not recorded which). This sequence was found in a woman aged 25 to 39 who had been exposed to COVID-19. In DNA form, the CDR3 reads TGTGCCACCCAGGGGAACGGCTATGGCTACACCTTC. Its protein is CATQGNGYGYTF.